This is a list of T cell receptor beta chains from one sample in a study of blood T cells in healthy people across ages. Each CDR3 protein is one row after TCRdb ran MiXCR on the 5' RACE reads. The table has 870,000 or so distinct CDR3 sequences, about 30% seen once. The material sequenced was blood. The receptors here all came from a woman of 80 years or more in good health. The CDR3 runs from the conserved cysteine through the conserved F or W. Clone size is stated in some rows and not others, as once, few, many or a class when expanded.

CDR3aa	abundance	v_gene	j_gene
CASSLIWTGSLETQYF	many	TRBV27	TRBJ2-5
CAWTSQTSYGYTF	NA	TRBV30	TRBJ1-2
CASSLVVSGEQYF	many	TRBV5-1	TRBJ2-7
CASSGSRGGDTQYF	NA	TRBV10-1	TRBJ2-3
CASSLVAFSGANVLTF	many	TRBV4-3	TRBJ2-6
CSTRLAGGNEQFF	many	TRBV20-1	TRBJ2-1
CASSPPLVGTVGNYGYTF	NA	TRBV7-2	TRBJ1-2
CASTLGGSTDAEYF	NA	TRBV12-3/TRBV12-4	TRBJ2-3
CASSIRTDTDTQYF	many	TRBV11-2	TRBJ2-3
CANSQVSLANEQFF	NA	TRBV7-2	TRBJ2-1
CASSTTGKTYGYIF	NA	TRBV27	TRBJ1-2
CASSYNVVPYEQYF	many	TRBV6-2/TRBV6-3	TRBJ2-7
CATSRGGSGELFF	NA	TRBV15	TRBJ2-2
CASSTRTGDSDYGYTF	few	TRBV19	TRBJ1-2
CASSPSGINTEAFF	NA	TRBV7-9	TRBJ1-1
CASSRTGGAGGQYF	many	TRBV7-2	TRBJ2-7
CASGLDGGGGDEKLFF	NA	TRBV5-1	TRBJ1-4
CASSPQGTNTEAFF	NA	TRBV18	TRBJ1-1
CASSLWTGVDYGYTF	few	TRBV11-2	TRBJ1-2
CASSVATQETQYF	many	TRBV2	TRBJ2-5
CASSFDNLGTEAFF	NA	TRBV27	TRBJ1-1
CVSTPGTDRGQGTQYF	NA	TRBV9	NA
CASSYSGGTYNEQFF	many	TRBV5-1	TRBJ2-1
CAIRGTAGVTEAFF	NA	TRBV10-3	TRBJ1-1
CASGQGFSYEQYF	few	TRBV5-1	TRBJ2-7
CASSLTGQSGDTIYF	NA	TRBV7-9	TRBJ1-3
CASSASSGSSYEQYF	NA	TRBV7-2	TRBJ2-7
CSAKDSTNQPQHF	many	TRBV20-1	TRBJ1-5
CASSLAGGGHEQYF	NA	TRBV7-9	TRBJ2-7
CASSPGLIQETQYF	NA	TRBV7-2	TRBJ2-5
CASSLAAGYPYEQYF	NA	TRBV7-3	NA
CASSSGGTGAFYGYTF	few	TRBV12-3/TRBV12-4	TRBJ1-2
CASSSPREKNTEAFF	NA	TRBV7-9	TRBJ1-1
CASSSYGEGGETQYF	NA	TRBV7-2	NA
CASSPRRLGGTDTQYF	many	TRBV7-8	TRBJ2-3
CASRGTSGGIGSYNEQFF	NA	TRBV6-1	TRBJ2-1